This is a list of T cell receptor beta chains from one sample in a study of blood T cell repertoires in COVID-19. Assay: immunoSEQ multiplex PCR; the TCRdb copy retains only in-frame clones and omits some. The sample includes about 90,000 clones, roughly 88% seen only once; the top ten take around 29%. The sequencing input was peripheral blood. The receptors originated from a woman older than 75 with active or convalescent COVID-19. The conserved cysteine and the conserved F or W are not part of the CDR3 here.

TRBV3-1/TRBV3-2 ASSQTLYNEQF
TRBV2 ASSGQGPNQPQH
TRBV28 ASSLMTVGANIQY
TRBV4-3 ASSQDLMTWVGALH
TRBV19 ASRLTPTGRTEAF
TRBV2 ASSDSLGPYNEQF
TRBV5-5 ASSFPGLVDYEQY
TRBV6-2/TRBV6-3 ASSYRRGTSTDTQY
TRBV25-1 ASSEPGTGVRNEQF
TRBV11-2 ASSLVSNQPQH
TRBV30 AWSFVTEAF
TRBV2 ASSGSENQPQH
TRBV6-4 ASSLENDYTTDTQY
TRBV28 ASSSLGEGQETQY
TRBV28 ASINFGVDTGELF
TRBV6-5 ASAPGEAHGNTIY
TRBV11-1 AETGPNTGELF
TRBV28 ASSLGTGLNQPQH
TRBV5-1 ASSLAPSGGTYEQY
TRBV10-2 ASSEHPARVETQY
TRBV10-1 ASSGQGREHSNQPQH
TRBV19 ASSGTGEVYGYT
TRBV11-2 ASSLGPPGGPQH
TRBV7-8 ASKYGGSSSGNTIY
TRBV5-1 ASNEQGGRVTGELF
TRBV2 ASSEFLDRGYEQY
TRBV9 ASSVDTFSYEQY
TRBV29-1 SVVLAGGSNSYNEQF
TRBV16 ASSQWASSNQPQH
TRBV28 ATRPPGTGVYGYT
TRBV2 ASSENQREYTGELF
TRBV7-7 ASRLWDRGTYEQY
TRBV30 AWSVNIEEAF
TRBV6-8 ASKASDYEQY
TRBV7-8 ASSLERVREQY
TRBV7-8 ASSLRGGSYNEQF
TRBV3-1/TRBV3-2 ASSQDGGAGGRETQY
TRBV19 ASLGTDSGNTIY
TRBV11-3 ASSLRDREKAF
TRBV4-3 ASSHRQGGSGYT
TRBV7-9 ASSLEGRRGMNEAF
TRBV13 ASSPTGREETQY
TRBV18 ASSPRGQGGTNTEAF
TRBV6-6 ASADSIRSSYEQY
TRBV7-9 ASSLVVWSSGSTDTQY